Following are 12 T cell receptor beta chains from one sample sequenced in a study of cytomegalovirus exposure and HLA in healthy donors. This PCR relied on a set of 60 Vbeta primers and 13 Jbeta primers. The method was immunoSEQ multiplex PCR; TCRdb's version includes in-frame clones alone and lacks a portion of them. The repertoire has tens of thousands of clones, nearly 70% of them found once; the top ten carry around 2.5%. Sequenced material: PBMCs. Receptors were obtained from a man aged 45-65 years in good health and CMV-seronegative.

J is TRBJ2-1 and V is TRBV5-1, with 7 bases identical to TRBD1. The CDR3 runs 14 residues. V trimming: 1 base; J trimming: 9 bases; junction bases outside the gene matches: 7. The germline V gene encodes CDR1 SGHRS and CDR2 YFSETQ. The DNA for the CDR3 is TGCGCCAGCAGCTTGCCCGGGACAGACACTGAGCAGTTCTTC. This gives the protein CASSLPGTDTEQFF.

This clone was seen more than once but under ten times. The chain couples TRBV28 to TRBJ2-3, with TRBD2 identical over 8 bases. Germline trimming cut 3 bases from V and 5 bases from J; bases unmatched to any gene: 10. The germline gives CDR1 MDHEN, CDR2 SYDVKM. The CDR3 length is 16 residues. Written as DNA, the CDR3 is TGTGCCAGCAGTTTTTCCCTCGGGGGGGCCGGAGATACGCAGTATTTT. The encoded protein is CASSFSLGGAGDTQYF.

This chain connects TRBV20-1 to TRBJ2-5, with D uncertain. Trimming left V 3 bases short and J 4 bases short, with 3 bases between. CDR3 length: 10 amino acids. Germline loops: CDR1 DFQATT, CDR2 SNEGSKA (reference sequence). The CDR3 region has the DNA TGCAGTGCTAGTATAGAGACCCAGTACTTC. Its protein is CSASIETQYF.

This clone has only one observation. CDR3 in amino acids: CASSSMIQGAYEQYF. The CDR3 coding sequence is TGTGCCAGCAGCTCCATGATTCAAGGGGCGTACGAGCAGTACTTC. V and J are TRBV13 and TRBJ2-7, with D maybe TRBD1 (5 bases). This CDR3 is 15 amino acids long. The V end lost 4 bases, the J end lost 4 bases, and 17 bases lay between the germline ends. Germline assignment: CDR1 PRHDT and CDR2 FYEKMQ (reference sequence).

J is TRBJ2-1 and V is TRBV9; no clear D gene. V lost 0 bases and J 0 bases, leaving 4 bases between the germline ends. Germline V gene lookup returns CDR1 SGDLS and CDR2 YYNGEE. CDR3 length: 14 amino acids. DNA for the CDR3: TGTGCCAGCAGCGTAGTCAGCTCCTACAATGAGCAGTTCTTC. This gives the protein CASSVVSSYNEQFF.

The J gene is TRBJ1-4, the V gene TRBV7-6, with D perhaps matching TRBD1 (5 bases). Trimming cost V 0 bases and J 11 bases, with 19 bases left between them. The CDR3 consists of 16 residues. Germline V CDR1 and CDR2: SGHVS, FNYEAQ. CDR3 sequence reads: CASSLAGARGGRKLFF. In DNA form, the CDR3 reads TGTGCCAGCAGCTTAGCAGGGGCTCGGGGAGGTCGGAAACTGTTTTTT. Together with reference TRBV7-6 and TRBJ1-4, the CDR3 gives the full variable domain: GAGVSQSPRYKVTKRGQDVALRCDPISGHVSLYWYRQALGQGPEFLTYFNYEAQQDKSGLPNDRFSAERPEGSISTLTIQRTEQRDSAMYRCASSLAGARGGRKLFFGSGTQLSVL.

The genes are TRBV9 and TRBJ2-2, with 12 bases fitting TRBD2. The CDR3 has 15 residues. After removal of 3 bases from V and 7 bases from J, the junction contained 4 bases not matched to a gene. Germline-derived CDR1 and CDR2 are SGDLS and YYNGEE. The CDR3 nucleotides are TGTGCCAGCAGCGGATCTAGCGGGGGGGTCGGGGAGCTGTTTTTT. Translated, it gives CASSGSSGGVGELFF. The full variable domain, its missing parts supplied by reference TRBV9 and TRBJ2-2, is DSGVTQTPKHLITATGQRVTLRCSPRSGDLSVYWYQQSLDQGLQFLIQYYNGEERAKGNILERFSAQQFPDLHSELNLSSLELGDSALYFCASSGSSGGVGELFFGEGSRLTVL.

This sequence joins TRBV18 and TRBJ2-2; TRBD2 is a possible D gene (5 bases). The length of the CDR3 is 15 residues. Per the germline V gene, CDR1 is KGHSH and CDR2 is LQKENI. Trimming stripped 3 bases from V and 5 bases from J, with 13 bases between. The CDR3 spells CASSPRETGTGELFF. The CDR3 nucleotides are TGTGCCAGCTCACCTAGGGAGACGGGGACCGGGGAGCTGTTTTTT.

The rearrangement links TRBV6-5 to TRBJ2-3; D gene ambiguous. The CDR3 spans 14 residues. The germline V gene encodes CDR1 MNHEY and CDR2 SVGAGI. Trimming took 2 bases from V and 0 from J, leaving 6 bases between them. CDR3 DNA: TGTGCCAGCAGTTACCGCGGTAGCACAGATACGCAGTATTTT. Translated: CASSYRGSTDTQYF.

This clone turned up a few times. Its ends do not fully match the called genes, so a read error is possible. The chain employs TRBV11-2 and TRBJ1-1; D is undetermined. CDR1 is SGHAT, CDR2 FQNNGV, per germline. The CDR3 is made up of 17 amino acids. The CDR3 bases are TGTGCCAGCAGCTTACCATTTCTACCTCGAGTGAAAACTGAAGCTTTCTTT. Encoded protein: CASSLPFLPRVKTEAFF.

This clone has just a few counts. V gene TRBV27 combines with J gene TRBJ1-5; D remains unclear. The germline V gene encodes CDR1 MNHEY and CDR2 SMNVEV (reference sequence). V dropped 1 base and J dropped 3 bases, with 13 bases sitting between them. The CDR3 extends over 16 amino acids. The CDR3 spells CASSLFSRQDNQPQHF. CDR3 coding DNA: TGTGCCAGCAGTTTATTCTCTCGGCAGGACAATCAGCCCCAGCATTTT.

This chain uses TRBV4-3 with TRBJ1-1; TRBD1 matches 9 bases. This CDR3 contains 16 residues. The V gene's germline CDR1 is LGHNA and CDR2 YSLEER. Unmatched junction bases numbered 3, after V lost 0 bases and J lost 1 base. CDR3 sequence: CASSQEETGGNTEAFF. The CDR3 DNA is TGCGCCAGCAGCCAAGAGGAGACAGGGGGGAACACTGAAGCTTTCTTT.